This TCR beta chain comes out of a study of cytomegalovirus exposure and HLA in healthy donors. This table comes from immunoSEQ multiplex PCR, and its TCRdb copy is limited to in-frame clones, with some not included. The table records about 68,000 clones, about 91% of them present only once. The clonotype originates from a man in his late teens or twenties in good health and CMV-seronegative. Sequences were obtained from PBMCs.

DNA for the CDR3: TGCGCCAGCAGCCAAGAGGGACAGGGATACAATGAGCAGTTCTTC. Encoded protein: CASSQEGQGYNEQFF. The rearrangement uses TRBV4-3 and TRBJ2-1, with 9 nucleotides matching TRBD1. CDR1 and CDR2 (germline): LGHNA, YSLEER. Germline trimming cut 0 bases from V and 4 bases from J; bases unmatched to any gene: 1. This CDR3 contains 15 residues.